This passage covers 14 T cell receptor beta chains from one sample sequenced in a study of CD8 T cells in ankylosing spondylitis. From the 5' RACE reads, TCRdb called clonotypes with MiXCR, one entry per CDR3 protein. The profile shows 120,000 to 150,000 distinct CDR3 sequences, roughly 8% of them singletons. Sequences were obtained from synovial fluid, either unsorted or a sorted T cell fraction (not recorded which). These receptors originate from a male donor with ankylosing spondylitis.

In this sample, this clonotype turned up a few times. One end of the junction does not line up with germline, which may come from a read error. The CDR3 coding sequence is TGTGCTAGCAGCACTGGACAGGGACCCACAGATACGCAGTATTTT. It specifies CASSTGQGPTDTQYF. The V and J genes are TRBV7-7 and TRBJ2-3, with 8 bases that match TRBD1. CDR1 SSHAT and CDR2 FNYEAQ come from the germline V gene (reference sequence). The CDR3 is made up of 15 amino acids.

This clonotype has a handful of counts. V gene TRBV12-3 or TRBV12-4 combines with J gene TRBJ1-3, with D maybe TRBD1 (5 bases). CDR3 length equals 19 residues. V lost 2 bases to trimming and J lost 2 bases, with 22 bases between them. The CDR3: CASSLRRDSSGVAGNTIYF. The CDR3 nucleotides read TGTGCCAGCAGTTTAAGAAGAGACAGTTCGGGTGTCGCTGGAAACACCATATATTTT.

This clonotype was seen ten or more times. The chain joins TRBV6-6 to TRBJ2-2; D gene ambiguous. V gave up 5 bases and J gave up 6 bases, with 7 bases separating them. Germline V gene sequence: CDR1 MNHNY, CDR2 SVGAGI (reference sequence). The CDR3 sequence is 12 residues long. CDR3 in DNA: TGTGCCAGCAGTCCCCTCTCCGGGGAGCTGTTTTTT. Encoded protein: CASSPLSGELFF.

The chain uses TRBV6-1 and TRBJ2-5, with D unresolved. Germline V gene sequence: CDR1 MNHNS, CDR2 SASEGT. The germline V and J ends were trimmed by 2 bases and 7 bases, with 14 bases remaining between them. CDR3 length equals 14 residues. In DNA form, the CDR3 reads TGTGCCAGCAGTGAAACGGTAGACCATAGGACCCAGTACTTC. It specifies CASSETVDHRTQYF.

This clonotype appeared many times. The rearrangement uses TRBV4-2 and TRBJ2-7; 9 bases agree with TRBD1. Germline assignment: CDR1 LGHNA and CDR2 YNFKEQ. With V trimmed by 3 bases and J by 6 bases, 9 bases remained unmatched. The CDR3 runs to 15 residues. The CDR3 protein is CASSHVSDRGGEQYF. CDR3 DNA sequence: TGTGCCAGCAGCCACGTTTCTGACAGGGGGGGCGAGCAGTACTTC.

The rearrangement uses TRBV6-1 and TRBJ2-2; TRBD2 aligns across 7 bases. Germline V lookup: CDR1 MNHNS, CDR2 SASEGT. The CDR3 contains 14 residues. V trimming: 6 bases; J trimming: 6 bases; junction bases outside the gene matches: 7. CDR3 loop: CASRAGGSSGELFF. CDR3 coding DNA: TGTGCCAGCAGGGCCGGGGGGTCTTCCGGGGAGCTGTTTTTT.

V and J are TRBV27 and TRBJ1-6, with D uncertain. V lost 0 bases and J 0 bases, leaving 9 bases between the germline ends. The CDR3 contains 17 residues. The V gene's germline CDR1 is MNHEY and CDR2 SMNVEV (reference sequence). The chain's CDR3 is CASSLSWRSSYNSPLHF. The CDR3 DNA is TGTGCCAGCAGTTTATCGTGGAGGAGCTCCTATAATTCACCCCTCCACTTT.

At least ten counts were recorded for this clonotype. The chain carries TRBV4-2 and TRBJ2-3, with 9 bases that match TRBD2. V lost 3 bases, J lost 4 bases, and 8 bases stayed unmatched. Germline CDR1 and CDR2: LGHNA and YNFKEQ. This CDR3 has 16 amino acids. DNA for the CDR3: TGTGCCAGCAGCCAGGGCAGCGGGGGGACCGCAGATACGCAGTATTTT. Its protein product is CASSQGSGGTADTQYF.

This clonotype was counted between two and nine times. The chain combines TRBV20-1 with TRBJ1-6, with no clear D. Germline lookup yields CDR1 DFQATT and CDR2 SNEGSKA (reference sequence). V was trimmed by 0 bases and J by 8 bases, leaving 8 bases between them. This CDR3 contains 13 residues. CDR3 nucleotide sequence: TGCAGTGCTAGAGATCGGGGATATTCACCCCTCCACTTT. It is translated as CSARDRGYSPLHF.

This clonotype was found many times. The genes are TRBV12-3 or TRBV12-4 and TRBJ2-7, with 7 bases lining up with TRBD1. With 5 bases clipped from V and 7 bases from J, the junction kept 11 bases outside the gene matches. This CDR3 is 14 amino acids long. CDR3 DNA sequence: TGTGCCAGCAGTGAAGACAGGGCTTTTAGGGAGCAGTACTTC. As protein: CASSEDRAFREQYF.

This clonotype was counted many times. V and J are TRBV20-1 and TRBJ2-1, with 7 bases lining up with TRBD2. Germline CDR1 reads DFQATT; CDR2 reads SNEGSKA (reference sequence). V dropped 3 bases and J dropped 2; count of bases not matched to a gene: 19. The CDR3 runs to 19 residues. CDR3 in amino acids: CSASSWDYSLVGAYNEQFF. In DNA, the CDR3 is TGCAGTGCTAGTTCCTGGGACTATTCCCTCGTTGGGGCCTACAATGAGCAGTTCTTC.

This clonotype is judged medium-sized (0.01 to 0.1%). The chain recombines TRBV29-1 with TRBJ1-4; TRBD1 is a possible D gene (5 bases). Germline assignment: CDR1 SQVTM and CDR2 ANQGSEA. The CDR3 loop spans 15 amino acids. Trimming took 0 bases from V and 5 from J, leaving 13 bases between them. The CDR3 is CSVEEGVSANEKLFF. Written as DNA, the CDR3 is TGCAGCGTTGAAGAGGGGGTCTCTGCAAATGAAAAACTGTTTTTT.

This clonotype has a count of ten or more. The chain couples TRBV20-1 to TRBJ1-4; perhaps TRBD1 as D (5 bases). Per germline, CDR1 DFQATT and CDR2 SNEGSKA (reference sequence). CDR3 size: 14 residues. Trimming took off 5 bases at V and 4 bases at J, with 14 bases between the two ends. In nucleotides, the CDR3 is TGCAGTGCTCGTGGGACCCACCTTAATGAAAAACTGTTTTTT. Translation gives CSARGTHLNEKLFF.

This clonotype was counted only a few times. The chain recombines TRBV10-3 with TRBJ2-2, with D possibly called TRBD1 or TRBD2 (6 bases each). Germline values: CDR1 ENHRY, CDR2 SYGVKD. Trimming removed 2 bases at V and 5 bases at J, with 12 bases between. This CDR3 comprises 15 residues. The CDR3 loop reads CAISEGRGGTGELFF. CDR3 nucleotides: TGTGCCATCAGTGAGGGCAGGGGAGGTACCGGGGAGCTGTTTTTT.